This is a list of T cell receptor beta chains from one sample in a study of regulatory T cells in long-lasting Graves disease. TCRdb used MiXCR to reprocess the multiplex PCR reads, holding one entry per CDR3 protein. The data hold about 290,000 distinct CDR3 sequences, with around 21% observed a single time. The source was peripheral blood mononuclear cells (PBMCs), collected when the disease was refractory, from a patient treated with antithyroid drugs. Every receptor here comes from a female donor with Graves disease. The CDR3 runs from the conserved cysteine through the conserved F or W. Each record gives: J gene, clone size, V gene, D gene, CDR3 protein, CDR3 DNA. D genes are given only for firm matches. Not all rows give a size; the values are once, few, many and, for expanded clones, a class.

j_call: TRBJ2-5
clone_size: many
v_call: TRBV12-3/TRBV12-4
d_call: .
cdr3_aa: CASSFPQETQYF
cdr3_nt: TGTGCCAGCAGTTTTCCCCAAGAGACCCAGTACTTC

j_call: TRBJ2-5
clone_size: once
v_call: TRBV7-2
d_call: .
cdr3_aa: CASSGASVYQETQYF
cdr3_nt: TGTGCCAGCAGCGGCGCTAGCGTCTACCAAGAGACCCAGTACTTC

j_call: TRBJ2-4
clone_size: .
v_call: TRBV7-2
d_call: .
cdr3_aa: CAPLGRPPNTQYF
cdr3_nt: TGTGCTCCCCTAGGTCGGCCTCCAAACACTCAGTACTTC

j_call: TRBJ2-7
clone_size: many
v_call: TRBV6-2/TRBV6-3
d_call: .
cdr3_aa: CASSYIGSRDYEQYF
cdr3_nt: TGTGCCAGCAGTTACATCGGGTCCCGCGACTACGAGCAGTACTTC

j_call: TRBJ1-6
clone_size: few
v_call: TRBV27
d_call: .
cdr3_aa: CASSTPGTEANSPLHF
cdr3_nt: TGTGCCAGCAGCACCCCCGGGACCGAGGCTAATTCACCCCTCCACTTT

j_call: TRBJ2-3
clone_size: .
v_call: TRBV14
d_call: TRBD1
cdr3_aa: CASSRDRVADTQYF
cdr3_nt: TGTGCCAGCAGTCGTGACAGGGTAGCAGATACGCAGTATTTT

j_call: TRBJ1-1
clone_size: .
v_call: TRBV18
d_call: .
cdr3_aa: CASSPIAPNTEAFF
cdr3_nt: TGTGCCAGCTCACCTATTGCCCCGAACACTGAAGCTTTCTTT

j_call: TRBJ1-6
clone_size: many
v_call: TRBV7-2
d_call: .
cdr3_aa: CASSKDPGSPLHF
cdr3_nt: TGTGCCAGCAGTAAGGATCCGGGTTCACCCCTCCACTTT

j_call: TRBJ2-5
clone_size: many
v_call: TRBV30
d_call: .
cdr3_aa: CAWRRRFQETQYF
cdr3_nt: TGTGCCTGGAGGAGGCGGTTCCAAGAGACCCAGTACTTC

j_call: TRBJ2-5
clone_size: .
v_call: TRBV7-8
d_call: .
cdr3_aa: CASSLVGGIKTQYF
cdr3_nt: TGTGCCAGCAGCTTAGTAGGGGGAATAAAGACCCAGTACTTC

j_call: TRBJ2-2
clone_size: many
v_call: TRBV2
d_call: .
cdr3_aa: CASRWGPGELFF
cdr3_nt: TGTGCCAGCAGGTGGGGCCCCGGGGAGCTGTTTTTT

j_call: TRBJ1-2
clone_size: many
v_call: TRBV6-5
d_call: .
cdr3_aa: CASSYERGFNYGYTF
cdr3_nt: TGTGCCAGCAGTTACGAACGGGGCTTTAACTATGGCTACACCTTC

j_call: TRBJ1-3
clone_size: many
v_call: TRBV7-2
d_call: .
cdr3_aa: CASSSEHHSGNTIYF
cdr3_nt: TGTGCCAGCAGCTCCGAACACCACTCTGGAAACACCATATATTTT

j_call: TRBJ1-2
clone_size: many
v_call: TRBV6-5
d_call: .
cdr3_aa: CASSYLIWTDRKSNYGYTF
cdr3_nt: TGTGCCAGCAGTTACCTGATTTGGACAGACCGAAAAAGTAACTATGGCTACACCTTC

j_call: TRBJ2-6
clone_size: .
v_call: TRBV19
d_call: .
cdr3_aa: CASLLSSGANVLTF
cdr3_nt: TGTGCCAGTTTATTGTCCTCTGGGGCCAACGTCCTGACTTTC

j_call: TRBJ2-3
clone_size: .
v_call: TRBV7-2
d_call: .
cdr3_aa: CASSLIDSTDTQYF
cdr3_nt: TGTGCCAGCAGCTTAATCGACTCCACAGATACGCAGTATTTT

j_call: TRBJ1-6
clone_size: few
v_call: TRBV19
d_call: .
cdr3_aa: CASTGQPNSPLHF
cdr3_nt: TGTGCCAGTACCGGGCAGCCTAATTCACCCCTCCACTTT

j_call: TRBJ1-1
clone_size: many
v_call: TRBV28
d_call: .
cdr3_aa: CASSLFGKAFF
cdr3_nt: TGTGCCAGCAGTTTATTCGGGAAAGCTTTCTTT

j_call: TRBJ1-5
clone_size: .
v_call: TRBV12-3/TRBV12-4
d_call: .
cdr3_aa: CASSQDPGGGNQPQHF
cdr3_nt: TGTGCCAGCAGCCAAGATCCCGGGGGTGGTAATCAGCCCCAGCATTTT

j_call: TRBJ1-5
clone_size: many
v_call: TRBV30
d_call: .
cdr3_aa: CAWSVPNTYRGNQPQHF
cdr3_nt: TGTGCCTGGAGTGTCCCTAACACCTATAGGGGCAATCAGCCCCAGCATTTT

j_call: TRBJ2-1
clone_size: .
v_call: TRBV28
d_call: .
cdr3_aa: CASSLWRESSYNEQFF
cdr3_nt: TGTGCCAGCAGTTTATGGCGCGAAAGCTCCTACAATGAGCAGTTCTTC

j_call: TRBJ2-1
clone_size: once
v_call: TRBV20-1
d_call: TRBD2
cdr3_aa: CSARHLAGAENEQFF
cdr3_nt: TGCAGTGCTAGACACCTAGCGGGAGCTGAAAATGAGCAGTTCTTC

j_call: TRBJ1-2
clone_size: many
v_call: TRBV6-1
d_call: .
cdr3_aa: CASSRTGYGYTF
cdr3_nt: TGTGCCAGCAGCCGTACGGGCTATGGCTACACCTTC

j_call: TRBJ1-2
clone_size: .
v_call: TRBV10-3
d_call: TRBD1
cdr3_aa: CAIKPGGDYGYTF
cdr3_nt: TGTGCCATCAAGCCAGGGGGCGACTATGGCTACACCTTC

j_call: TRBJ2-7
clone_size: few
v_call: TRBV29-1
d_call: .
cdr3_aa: CSDEQPDRPQSYEQYF
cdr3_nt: TGCAGCGACGAACAACCCGACAGGCCCCAATCCTACGAGCAGTACTTC

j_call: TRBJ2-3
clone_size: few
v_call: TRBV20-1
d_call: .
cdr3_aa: CSAPKLAGSSTDTQYF
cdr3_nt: TGCAGTGCTCCAAAATTGGCGGGGTCTAGCACAGATACGCAGTATTTT

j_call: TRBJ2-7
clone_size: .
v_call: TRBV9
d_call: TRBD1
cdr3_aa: CASSLGGPGQGRSEQYF
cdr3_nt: TGTGCCAGCAGTTTAGGGGGCCCGGGACAGGGGAGGTCCGAGCAGTACTTC

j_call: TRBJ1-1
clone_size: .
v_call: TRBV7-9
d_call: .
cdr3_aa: CASSLMEEAFF
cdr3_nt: TGTGCCAGCAGCTTAATGGAGGAAGCTTTCTTT

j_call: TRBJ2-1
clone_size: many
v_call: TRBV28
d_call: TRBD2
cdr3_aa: CASSSSGISYNEQFF
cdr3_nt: TGTGCCAGCAGTTCTAGCGGGATATCCTACAATGAGCAGTTCTTC

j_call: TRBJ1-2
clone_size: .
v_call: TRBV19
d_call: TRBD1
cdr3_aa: CASSKGQGASYGYTF
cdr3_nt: TGTGCCAGTAGTAAGGGACAGGGGGCGTCCTATGGCTACACCTTC

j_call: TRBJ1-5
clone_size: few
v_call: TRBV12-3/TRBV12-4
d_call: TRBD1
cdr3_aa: CASSFGTGGSPPQHF
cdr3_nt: TGTGCCAGCAGTTTCGGGACAGGGGGATCTCCGCCCCAGCATTTT

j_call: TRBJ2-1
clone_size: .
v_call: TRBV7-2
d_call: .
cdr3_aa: CVSSLDTQYNEQFF
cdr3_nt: TGTGTCAGCAGCCTTGACACCCAATATAATGAGCAGTTCTTC

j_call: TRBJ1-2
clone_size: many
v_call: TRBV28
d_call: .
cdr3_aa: CASSLVVSTAIYGYTF
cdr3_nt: TGTGCCAGCAGTTTGGTCGTTTCGACCGCGATCTATGGCTACACCTTC

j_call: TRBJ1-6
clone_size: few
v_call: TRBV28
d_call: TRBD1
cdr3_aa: CASSYPPGTGSSYNSPLHF
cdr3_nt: TGTGCCAGCAGTTACCCGCCGGGGACAGGGAGCTCCTATAATTCACCCCTCCACTTT

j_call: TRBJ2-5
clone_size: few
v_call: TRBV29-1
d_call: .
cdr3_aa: CSVLGGEETQYF
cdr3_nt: TGCAGCGTCCTAGGAGGGGAAGAGACCCAGTACTTC

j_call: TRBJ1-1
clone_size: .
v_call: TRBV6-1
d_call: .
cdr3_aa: CATSGAGATEAFF
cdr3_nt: TGTGCCACGAGTGGGGCAGGGGCCACTGAAGCTTTCTTT

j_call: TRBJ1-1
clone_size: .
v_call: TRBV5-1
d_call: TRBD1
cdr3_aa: CASSLETGSAEAFF
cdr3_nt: TGCGCCAGCAGCTTGGAGACAGGGAGCGCTGAAGCTTTCTTT

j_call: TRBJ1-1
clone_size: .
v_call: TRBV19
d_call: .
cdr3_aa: CASSGWGPNTEAFF
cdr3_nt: TGTGCCAGTAGCGGCTGGGGACCGAACACTGAAGCTTTCTTT

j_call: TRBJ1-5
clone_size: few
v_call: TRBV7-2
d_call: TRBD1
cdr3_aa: CASSLEQGSNQPQHF
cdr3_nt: TGTGCCAGCAGCTTAGAACAGGGGAGCAATCAGCCCCAGCATTTT

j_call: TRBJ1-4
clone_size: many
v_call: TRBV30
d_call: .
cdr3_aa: CAWSVSEKLFF
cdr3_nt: TGTGCCTGGAGTGTGAGTGAAAAACTGTTTTTT

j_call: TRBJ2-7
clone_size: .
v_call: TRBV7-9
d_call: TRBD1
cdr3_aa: CASSSGQGPPYEQYF
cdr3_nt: TGTGCCAGCAGCTCTGGACAGGGGCCCCCCTACGAGCAGTACTTC

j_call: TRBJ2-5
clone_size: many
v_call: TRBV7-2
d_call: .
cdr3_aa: CASSLVGMAETQYF
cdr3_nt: TGTGCCAGCAGCTTAGTAGGGATGGCGGAGACCCAGTACTTC

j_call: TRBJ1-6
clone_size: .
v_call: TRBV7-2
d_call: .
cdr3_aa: CASSSRGTDNSPLHF
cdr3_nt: TGTGCCAGCAGCTCCAGGGGTACAGATAATTCACCCCTCCACTTT

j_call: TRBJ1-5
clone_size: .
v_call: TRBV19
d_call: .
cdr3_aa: CATTGAIGNQPQHF
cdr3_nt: TGTGCCACTACTGGGGCTATCGGCAATCAGCCCCAGCATTTT